This TCR beta chain was identified during a study of blood T cell repertoires in COVID-19. Looking at the study overall: The samples span acute and convalescent COVID-19 from the United States, Italy and Spain.

Original processing methods: How many nucleated cells were present was estimated from reference gene primer amplification. Clones were sequenced by immunoSEQ multiplex PCR, and TCRdb holds only the in-frame ones, with some missing. V, J and clone size reflect that table, while D and trimming were determined from the DNA. The profile shows about 83,000 clones, around 90% of them singletons. This TCR was recovered from a woman in her 50s with active or convalescent COVID-19. Sequencing was done on a sample of peripheral blood.

CDR3 in amino acids: CASSVTTWGHEQFF. In DNA form, the CDR3 reads TGTGCCAGCAGCGTGACAACTTGGGGCCATGAGCAGTTCTTC. The chain links TRBV9 to TRBJ2-1; TRBD1 is a possible D gene (5 bases). This CDR3 contains 14 residues. Trimming shortened V by 2 bases and J by 8 bases, and 14 bases separated the two germline ends. CDR1 and CDR2 (germline): SGDLS, YYNGEE.